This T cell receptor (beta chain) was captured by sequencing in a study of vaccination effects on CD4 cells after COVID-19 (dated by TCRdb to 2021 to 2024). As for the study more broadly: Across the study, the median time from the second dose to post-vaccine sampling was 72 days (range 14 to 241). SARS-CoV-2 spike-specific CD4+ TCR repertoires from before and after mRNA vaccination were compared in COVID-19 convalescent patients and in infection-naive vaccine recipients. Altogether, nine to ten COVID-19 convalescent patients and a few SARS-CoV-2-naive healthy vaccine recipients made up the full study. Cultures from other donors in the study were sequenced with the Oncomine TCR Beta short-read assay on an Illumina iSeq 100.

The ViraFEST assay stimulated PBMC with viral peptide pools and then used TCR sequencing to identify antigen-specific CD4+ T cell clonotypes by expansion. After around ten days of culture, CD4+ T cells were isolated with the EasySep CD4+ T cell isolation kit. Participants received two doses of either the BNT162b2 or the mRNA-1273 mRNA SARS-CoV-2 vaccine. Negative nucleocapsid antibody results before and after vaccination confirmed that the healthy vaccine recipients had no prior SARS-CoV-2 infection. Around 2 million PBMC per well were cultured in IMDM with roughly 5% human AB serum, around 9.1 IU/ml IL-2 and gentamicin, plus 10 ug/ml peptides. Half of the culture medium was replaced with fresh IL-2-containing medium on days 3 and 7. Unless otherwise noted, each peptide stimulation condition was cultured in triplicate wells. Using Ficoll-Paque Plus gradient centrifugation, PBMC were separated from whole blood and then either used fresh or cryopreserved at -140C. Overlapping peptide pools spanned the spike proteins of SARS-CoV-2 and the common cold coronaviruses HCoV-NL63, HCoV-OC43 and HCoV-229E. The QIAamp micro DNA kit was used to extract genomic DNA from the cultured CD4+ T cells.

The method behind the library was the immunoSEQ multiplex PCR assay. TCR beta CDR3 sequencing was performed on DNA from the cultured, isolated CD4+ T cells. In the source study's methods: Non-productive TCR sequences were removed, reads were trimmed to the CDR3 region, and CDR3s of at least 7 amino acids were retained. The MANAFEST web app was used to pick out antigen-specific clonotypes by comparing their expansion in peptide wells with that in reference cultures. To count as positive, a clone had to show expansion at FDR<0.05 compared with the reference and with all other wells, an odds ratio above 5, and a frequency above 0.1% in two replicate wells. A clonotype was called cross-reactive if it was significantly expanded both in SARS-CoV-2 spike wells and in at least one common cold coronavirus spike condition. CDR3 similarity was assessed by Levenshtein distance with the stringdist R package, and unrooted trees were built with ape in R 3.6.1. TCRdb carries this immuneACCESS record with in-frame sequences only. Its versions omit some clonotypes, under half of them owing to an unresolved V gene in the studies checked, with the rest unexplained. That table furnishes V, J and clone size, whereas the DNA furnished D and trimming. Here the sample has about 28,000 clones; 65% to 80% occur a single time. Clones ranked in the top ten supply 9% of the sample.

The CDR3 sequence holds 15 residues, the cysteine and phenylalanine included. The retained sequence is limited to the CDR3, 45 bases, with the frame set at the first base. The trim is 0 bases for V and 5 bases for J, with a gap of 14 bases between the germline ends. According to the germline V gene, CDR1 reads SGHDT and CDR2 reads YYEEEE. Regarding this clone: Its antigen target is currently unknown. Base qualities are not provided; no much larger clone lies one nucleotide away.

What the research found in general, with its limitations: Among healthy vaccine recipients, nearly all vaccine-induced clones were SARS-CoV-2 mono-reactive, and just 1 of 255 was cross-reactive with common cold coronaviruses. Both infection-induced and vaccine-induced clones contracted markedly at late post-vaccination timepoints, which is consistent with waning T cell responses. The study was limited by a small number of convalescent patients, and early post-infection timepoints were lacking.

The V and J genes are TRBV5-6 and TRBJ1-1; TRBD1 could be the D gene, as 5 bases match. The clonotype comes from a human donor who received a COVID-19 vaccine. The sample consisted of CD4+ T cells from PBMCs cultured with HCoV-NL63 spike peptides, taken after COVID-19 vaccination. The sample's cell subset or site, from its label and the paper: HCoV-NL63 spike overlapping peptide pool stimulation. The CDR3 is CASSLAGGTRTEAFF. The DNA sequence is TGTGCCAGCAGCTTGGCCGGGGGGACCCGGACTGAAGCTTTCTTT.